This TCR beta chain was retrieved from a study of blood T cell dynamics during melanoma immunotherapy. For the study at large: Patients with metastatic melanoma got pembrolizumab or nivolumab-ipilimumab as first-line care.

Germline V lookup: CDR1 PRHDT, CDR2 FYEKMQ (reference sequence). The CDR3 consists of 15 residues. The V gene lost 5 bases and the J gene lost 3 bases, with 14 bases spanning the gap. To note about this clone: Its cognate antigen is unknown.

Indicated time point: pre-treatment baseline. Sampling occurred pretreatment (T0) and at week 3 (W3), after cycle one of checkpoint blockade. Sequencing was performed with immunoSEQ multiplex PCR; in TCRdb, only in-frame clones are kept and a portion is missing. The data show around 14,000 clones, about 85% seen once. Points from the study as a whole: Disease-control patients' PBMC repertoires became either more clonal or more diverse at W3.

The genes are TRBV13 and TRBJ2-1; D assignment may be TRBD1 or TRBD2 (6 bases each). The clonotype comes from a human donor with melanoma. Material: blood, obtained from a patient treated with checkpoint blockade. For the CDR3, the DNA is TGTGCCAGCAGCGCGGGACAAAACTTCTACAATGAGCAGTTCTTC. It specifies CASSAGQNFYNEQFF.